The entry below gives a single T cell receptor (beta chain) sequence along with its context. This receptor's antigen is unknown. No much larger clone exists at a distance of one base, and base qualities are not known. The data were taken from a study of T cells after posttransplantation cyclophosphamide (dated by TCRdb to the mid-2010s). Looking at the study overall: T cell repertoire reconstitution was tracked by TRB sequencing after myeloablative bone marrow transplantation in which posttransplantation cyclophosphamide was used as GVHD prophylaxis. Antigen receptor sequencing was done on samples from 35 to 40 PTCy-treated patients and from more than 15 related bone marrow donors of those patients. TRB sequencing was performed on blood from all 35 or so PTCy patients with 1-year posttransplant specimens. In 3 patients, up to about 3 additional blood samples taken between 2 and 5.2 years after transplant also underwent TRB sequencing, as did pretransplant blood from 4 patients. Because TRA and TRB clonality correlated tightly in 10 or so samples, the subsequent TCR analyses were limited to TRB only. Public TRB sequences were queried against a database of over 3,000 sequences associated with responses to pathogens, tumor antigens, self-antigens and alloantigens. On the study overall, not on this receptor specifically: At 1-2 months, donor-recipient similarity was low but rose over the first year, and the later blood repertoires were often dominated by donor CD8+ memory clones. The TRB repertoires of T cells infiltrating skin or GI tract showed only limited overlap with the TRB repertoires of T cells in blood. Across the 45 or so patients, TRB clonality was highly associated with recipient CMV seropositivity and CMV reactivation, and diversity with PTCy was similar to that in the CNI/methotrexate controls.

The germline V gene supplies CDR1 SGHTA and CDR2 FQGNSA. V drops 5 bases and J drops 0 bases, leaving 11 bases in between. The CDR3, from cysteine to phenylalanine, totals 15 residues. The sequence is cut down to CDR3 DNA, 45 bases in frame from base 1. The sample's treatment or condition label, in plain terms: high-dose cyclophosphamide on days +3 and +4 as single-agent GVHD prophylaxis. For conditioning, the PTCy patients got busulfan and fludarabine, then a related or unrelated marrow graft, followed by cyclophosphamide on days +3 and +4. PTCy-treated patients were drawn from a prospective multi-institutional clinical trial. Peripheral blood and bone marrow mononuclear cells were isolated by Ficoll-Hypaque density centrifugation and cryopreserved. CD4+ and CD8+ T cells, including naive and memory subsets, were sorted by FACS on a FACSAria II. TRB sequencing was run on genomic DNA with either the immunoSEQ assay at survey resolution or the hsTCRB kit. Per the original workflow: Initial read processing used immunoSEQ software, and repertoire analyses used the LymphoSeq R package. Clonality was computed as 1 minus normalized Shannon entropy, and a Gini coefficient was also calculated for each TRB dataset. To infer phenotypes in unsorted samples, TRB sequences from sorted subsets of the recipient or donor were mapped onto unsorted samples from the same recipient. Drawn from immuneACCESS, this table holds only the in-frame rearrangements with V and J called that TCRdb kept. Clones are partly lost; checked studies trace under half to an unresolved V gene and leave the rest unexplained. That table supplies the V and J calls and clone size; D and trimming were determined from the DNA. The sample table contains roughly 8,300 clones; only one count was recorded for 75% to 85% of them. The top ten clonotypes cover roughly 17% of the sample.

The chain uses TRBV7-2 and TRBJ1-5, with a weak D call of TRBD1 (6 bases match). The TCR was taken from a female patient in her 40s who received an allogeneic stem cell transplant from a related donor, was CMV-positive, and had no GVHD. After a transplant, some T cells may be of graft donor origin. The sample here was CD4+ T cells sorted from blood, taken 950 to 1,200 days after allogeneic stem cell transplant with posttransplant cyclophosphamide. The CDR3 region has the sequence CASSVTGISNQPQHF. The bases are TGTGCCAGCAGCGTCACAGGGATTAGCAATCAGCCCCAGCATTTT.